Listed below are T cell receptor beta chains from one sample, sequenced in a study of cytomegalovirus exposure and HLA in healthy donors. Generated by immunoSEQ multiplex PCR, the TCRdb table keeps only in-frame clones and is missing some. Of under 200,000 clones listed, roughly 86% are singletons. Sequencing was carried out using PBMCs. These receptors were obtained from a man aged 35-49 years in good health and CMV-seropositive. Each CDR3 is given with its conserved first and last residue. Fields, in order: V gene, clone size, J gene, D gene, CDR3 protein, CDR3 DNA. A D gene is named only where the DNA matches it firmly. A row's size may be missing; if present it is once, few, many or a size class.

V: TRBV19; size: once; J: TRBJ2-7; D: TRBD1; CDR3: CASSTRGQGAYEQYF; DNA: TGTGCCAGTAGTACCCGGGGACAGGGGGCCTACGAGCAGTACTTC
V: TRBV6-5; size: -; J: TRBJ2-7; D: TRBD2; CDR3: CASSDGTTYEQYF; DNA: TGTGCCAGCAGTGACGGGACTACCTACGAGCAGTACTTC
V: TRBV9; size: -; J: TRBJ2-5; D: -; CDR3: CASSVEAGVYQETQYF; DNA: TGTGCCAGCAGCGTAGAGGCAGGGGTTTACCAAGAGACCCAGTACTTC
V: TRBV15; size: -; J: TRBJ2-7; D: TRBD1; CDR3: CATSPDRGPYEQYF; DNA: TGTGCCACCAGTCCGGACAGGGGGCCGTACGAGCAGTACTTC
V: TRBV7-3; size: -; J: TRBJ2-5; D: -; CDR3: CASSLGILETQYF; DNA: TGTGCCAGCAGCTTGGGCATCTTGGAGACCCAGTACTTC
V: TRBV6-5; size: -; J: TRBJ1-2; D: -; CDR3: CASRDTVGQGAQTF; DNA: -
V: TRBV6-1; size: -; J: TRBJ2-5; D: -; CDR3: CASSDNSRSLTGIRETQYF; DNA: TGTGCCAGCAGTGATAACTCTAGATCCCTTACGGGGATCAGGGAGACCCAGTACTTC
V: TRBV7-3; size: -; J: TRBJ2-7; D: -; CDR3: CASSLARENYEQYF; DNA: TGTGCCAGCAGCTTAGCCCGGGAAAACTACGAGCAGTACTTC
V: TRBV7-2; size: -; J: TRBJ2-3; D: TRBD2; CDR3: CASSSPGLETDTQYF; DNA: TGTGCCAGCAGCTCACCGGGACTAGAGACAGATACGCAGTATTTT
V: TRBV7-9; size: -; J: TRBJ2-2; D: -; CDR3: CASSLWGGTGELFF; DNA: TGTGCCAGCAGCTTATGGGGAGGCACCGGGGAGCTGTTTTTT
V: TRBV7-3; size: -; J: TRBJ2-1; D: -; CDR3: CASSLYPGSSYNEQFF; DNA: TGTGCCAGCAGCTTATACCCGGGGAGCTCCTACAATGAGCAGTTCTTC
V: TRBV6-1; size: -; J: TRBJ1-1; D: -; CDR3: CASQQDFRNTEAFF; DNA: TGTGCCAGCCAACAGGATTTTCGGAACACTGAAGCTTTCTTT
V: TRBV10-3; size: -; J: TRBJ1-2; D: TRBD1; CDR3: CAISESRTGVGYTF; DNA: TGTGCCATCAGTGAGTCCCGGACAGGGGTGGGCTACACCTTC
V: TRBV28; size: -; J: TRBJ1-5; D: -; CDR3: CASTDRTKVPPRLYSNQPQHF; DNA: TGTGCCAGCACCGACAGAACGAAGGTTCCCCCAAGACTTTATAGCAATCAGCCCCAGCATTTT
V: TRBV5-6; size: -; J: TRBJ2-1; D: -; CDR3: CASSDQLPTIYNEQFF; DNA: TGTGCCAGCAGCGACCAACTACCGACCATATACAATGAGCAGTTCTTC
V: TRBV19; size: -; J: TRBJ1-2; D: -; CDR3: CASRLDTNYGYTF; DNA: TGTGCCAGTAGATTGGACACTAACTATGGCTACACCTTC
V: TRBV19; size: -; J: TRBJ1-6; D: TRBD1; CDR3: CASRLDRANNSPLHF; DNA: TGTGCCAGTAGGTTAGACAGGGCTAATAATTCACCCCTCCACTTT
V: TRBV15; size: few; J: TRBJ2-7; D: TRBD2; CDR3: CATSRDAGGSYEQYF; DNA: TGTGCCACCAGCAGAGATGCGGGAGGTTCCTACGAGCAGTACTTC
V: TRBV12-5; size: -; J: TRBJ2-3; D: TRBD2; CDR3: CASGRGTSGLSTDTQYF; DNA: TGTGCTAGTGGCAGGGGGACTAGCGGCCTTAGCACAGATACGCAGTATTTT
V: TRBV5-8; size: -; J: TRBJ2-5; D: TRBD2; CDR3: CASSPVWTSGEGETQYF; DNA: TGTGCCAGCAGCCCGGTTTGGACTAGCGGGGAGGGAGAGACCCAGTACTTC
V: TRBV29-1; size: few; J: TRBJ1-2; D: TRBD1; CDR3: CSVPTGGGYGYTF; DNA: TGCAGCGTCCCGACAGGGGGAGGCTATGGCTACACCTTC
V: TRBV7-3; size: -; J: TRBJ2-5; D: TRBD2; CDR3: CASSLAGGRETQYF; DNA: TGTGCCAGCAGTCTCGCGGGGGGTCGGGAGACCCAGTACTTC
V: TRBV5-1; size: -; J: TRBJ2-2; D: TRBD1; CDR3: CASSRQGYAGELFF; DNA: TGCGCCAGCAGCCGACAGGGATACGCCGGGGAGCTGTTTTTT
V: TRBV18; size: -; J: TRBJ2-1; D: -; CDR3: CASSPQEGRRDEQFF; DNA: TGTGCCAGCTCACCACAGGAGGGCCGGCGGGATGAGCAGTTCTTC
V: TRBV11-2; size: -; J: TRBJ1-2; D: -; CDR3: CASSLAVTGHGYTF; DNA: TGTGCCAGCAGCTTAGCGGTCACAGGCCATGGCTACACCTTC
V: TRBV6-6; size: -; J: TRBJ2-7; D: -; CDR3: CASGYREPTGAYEQYF; DNA: TGTGCCAGCGGTTACAGGGAGCCCACTGGGGCCTACGAGCAGTACTTC
V: TRBV5-3; size: -; J: TRBJ2-5; D: TRBD2; CDR3: CARSRSGLAGAPQETQYF; DNA: TGTGCCAGAAGCCGAAGCGGACTAGCGGGAGCCCCACAAGAGACCCAGTACTTC
V: TRBV27; size: -; J: TRBJ2-5; D: TRBD2; CDR3: CASRLTSGRVKETQYF; DNA: TGTGCCAGCAGACTGACTAGCGGGAGGGTTAAAGAGACCCAGTACTTC
V: TRBV6-1; size: -; J: TRBJ2-1; D: TRBD1; CDR3: CASSEWGHRGEQFF; DNA: TGTGCCAGCAGTGAATGGGGTCACAGGGGTGAGCAGTTCTTC
V: TRBV7-9; size: -; J: TRBJ2-3; D: -; CDR3: CASSSWRDTQYF; DNA: TGTGCCAGCAGCTCGTGGCGGGATACGCAGTATTTT
V: TRBV5-4; size: -; J: TRBJ2-5; D: TRBD1; CDR3: CASSQTGRETQYF; DNA: TGTGCCAGCAGCCAGACAGGGCGAGAGACCCAGTACTTC